This T cell receptor beta chain appears in the sequencing data of a study of shared clonotypes between healthy human individuals. Study results and limitations: Sample collection involved blood only; tissue repertoires are likely different.

The material for each subset, its genomic DNA, was split evenly across several immunoSEQ plates. The repertoire was sequenced with immunoSEQ multiplex PCR; TCRdb's copy has only in-frame clones and lacks some. The sample includes 2 million to 2.5 million clones, approximately 94% seen only once; the top ten take around 0.13%. This clone has a single count. What it binds is not known. The CDR3 has 17 amino acids. V was clipped by 5 bases and J by 1 base; unmatched bases: 13. Germline values: CDR1 MDHEN, CDR2 SYDVKM. The TCR comes from a man aged 18 to 29 in good health. Input material: naive CD4+ T cells sorted from blood. The subset denotes: CD45RA+ positively selected. The chain links TRBV28 to TRBJ2-5, with 7 bases identical to TRBD2. The CDR3 region is CASSPPGSGVFQETQYF. CDR3 in DNA: TGTGCCAGCAGTCCACCGGGAAGCGGGGTGTTCCAAGAGACCCAGTACTTC.